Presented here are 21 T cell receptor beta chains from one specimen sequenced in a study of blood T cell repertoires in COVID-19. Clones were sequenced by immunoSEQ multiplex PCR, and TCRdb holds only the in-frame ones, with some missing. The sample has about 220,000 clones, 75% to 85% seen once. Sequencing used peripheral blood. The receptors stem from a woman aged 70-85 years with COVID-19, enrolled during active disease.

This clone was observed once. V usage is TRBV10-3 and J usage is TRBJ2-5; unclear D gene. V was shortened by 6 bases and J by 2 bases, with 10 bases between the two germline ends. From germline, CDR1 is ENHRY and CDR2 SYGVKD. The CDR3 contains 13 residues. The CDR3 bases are TGTGCCATCAGCCCAGGCCAACAAGAGACCCAGTACTTC. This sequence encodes CAISPGQQETQYF.

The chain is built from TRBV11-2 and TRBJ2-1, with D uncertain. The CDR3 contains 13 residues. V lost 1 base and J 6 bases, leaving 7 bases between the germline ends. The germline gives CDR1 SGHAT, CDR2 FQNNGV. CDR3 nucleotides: TGTGCCAGCAGCTTAGCAGGCTCCAATGAGCAGTTCTTC. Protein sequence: CASSLAGSNEQFF.

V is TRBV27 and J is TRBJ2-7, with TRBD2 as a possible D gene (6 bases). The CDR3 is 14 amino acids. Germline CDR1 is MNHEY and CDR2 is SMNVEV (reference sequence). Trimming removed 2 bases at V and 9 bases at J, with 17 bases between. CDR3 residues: CASSLRGMGYAQYF. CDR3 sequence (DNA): TGTGCCAGCAGTTTACGGGGGATGGGATATGCGCAGTACTTC.

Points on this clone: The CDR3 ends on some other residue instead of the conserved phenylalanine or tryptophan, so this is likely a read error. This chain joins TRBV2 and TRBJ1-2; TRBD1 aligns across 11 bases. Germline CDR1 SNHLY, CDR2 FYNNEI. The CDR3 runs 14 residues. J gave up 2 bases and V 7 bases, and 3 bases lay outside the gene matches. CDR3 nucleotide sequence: TGTGCCAGCACTAGGGACAGGGGGAACTATGGCTACACCCTC. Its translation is CASTRDRGNYGYTL.

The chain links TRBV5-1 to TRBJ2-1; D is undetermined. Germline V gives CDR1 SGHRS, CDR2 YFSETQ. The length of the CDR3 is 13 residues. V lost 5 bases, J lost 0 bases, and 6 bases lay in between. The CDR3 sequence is CASSRSSYNEQFF. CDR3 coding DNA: TGCGCCAGCAGTCGGAGCTCCTACAATGAGCAGTTCTTC. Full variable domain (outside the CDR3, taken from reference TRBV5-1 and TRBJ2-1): KAGVTQTPRYLIKTRGQQVTLSCSPISGHRSVSWYQQTPGQGLQFLFEYFSETQRNKGNFPGRFSGRQFSNSRSEMNVSTLELGDSALYLCASSRSSYNEQFFGPGTRLTVL.

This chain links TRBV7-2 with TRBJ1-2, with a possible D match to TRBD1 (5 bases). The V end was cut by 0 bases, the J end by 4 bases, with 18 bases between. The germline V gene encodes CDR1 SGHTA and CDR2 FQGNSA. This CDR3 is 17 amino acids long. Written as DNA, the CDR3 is TGTGCCAGCAGCTTAGCGGCAGGCCTAAGGGGTTTCTATGGCTACACCTTC. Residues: CASSLAAGLRGFYGYTF. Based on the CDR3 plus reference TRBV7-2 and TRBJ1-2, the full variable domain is GAGVSQSPSNKVTEKGKDVELRCDPISGHTALYWYRQSLGQGLEFLIYFQGNSAPDKSGLPSDRFSAERTGGSVSTLTIQRTQQEDSAVYLCASSLAAGLRGFYGYTFGSGTRLTVV.

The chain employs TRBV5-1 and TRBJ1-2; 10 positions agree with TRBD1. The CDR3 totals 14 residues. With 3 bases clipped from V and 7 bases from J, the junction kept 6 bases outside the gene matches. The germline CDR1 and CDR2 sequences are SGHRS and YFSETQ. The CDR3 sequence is CASSSTGTGVGYTF. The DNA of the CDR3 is TGCGCCAGCAGCTCAACCGGGACAGGGGTTGGCTACACCTTC.

The CDR3 spells CASADTRAGNTIYF. The CDR3 bases are TGTGCCAGCGCAGACACTAGAGCGGGAAACACCATATATTTT. V is TRBV19 and J is TRBJ1-3; D unclear. V was cut by 9 bases and J by 4 bases, with 16 bases left in between. Germline values: CDR1 LNHDA, CDR2 SQIVND (reference sequence). The CDR3 loop spans 14 amino acids.

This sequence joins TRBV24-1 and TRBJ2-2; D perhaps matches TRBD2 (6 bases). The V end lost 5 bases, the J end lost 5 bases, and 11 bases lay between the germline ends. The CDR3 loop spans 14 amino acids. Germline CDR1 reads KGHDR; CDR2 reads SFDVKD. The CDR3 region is CATSAAGSTGELFF. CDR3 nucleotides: TGTGCCACCAGTGCCGCGGGGTCAACCGGGGAGCTGTTTTTT.

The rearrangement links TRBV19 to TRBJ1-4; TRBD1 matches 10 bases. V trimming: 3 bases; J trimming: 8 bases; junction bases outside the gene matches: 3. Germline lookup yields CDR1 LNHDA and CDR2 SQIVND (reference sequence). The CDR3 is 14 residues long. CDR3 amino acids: CASSMGTGEEKLFF. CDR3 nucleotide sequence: TGTGCCAGTAGTATGGGGACAGGGGAGGAAAAACTGTTTTTT.

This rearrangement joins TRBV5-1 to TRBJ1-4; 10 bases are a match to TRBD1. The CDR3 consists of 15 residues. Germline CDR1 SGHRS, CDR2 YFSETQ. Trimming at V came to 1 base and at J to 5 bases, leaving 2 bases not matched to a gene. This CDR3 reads CASSLQGQGNEKLFF. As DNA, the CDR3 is TGCGCCAGCAGCTTGCAGGGACAGGGGAATGAAAAACTGTTTTTT.

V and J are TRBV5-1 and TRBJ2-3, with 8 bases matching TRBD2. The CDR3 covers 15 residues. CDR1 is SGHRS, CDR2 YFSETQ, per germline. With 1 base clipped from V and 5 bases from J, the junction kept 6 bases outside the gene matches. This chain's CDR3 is CASSLLSGVRDTQYF. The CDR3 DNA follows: TGCGCCAGCAGCTTGCTTAGCGGGGTCCGAGATACGCAGTATTTT.

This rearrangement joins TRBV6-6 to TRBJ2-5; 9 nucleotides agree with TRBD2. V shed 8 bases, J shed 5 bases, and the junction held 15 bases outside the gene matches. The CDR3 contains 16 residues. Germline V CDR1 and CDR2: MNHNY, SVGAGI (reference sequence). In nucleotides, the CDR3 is TGTGCCAGCTCGCCGGGACTAGCTGTCGAGGGGGAGACCCAGTACTTC. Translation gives CASSPGLAVEGETQYF.

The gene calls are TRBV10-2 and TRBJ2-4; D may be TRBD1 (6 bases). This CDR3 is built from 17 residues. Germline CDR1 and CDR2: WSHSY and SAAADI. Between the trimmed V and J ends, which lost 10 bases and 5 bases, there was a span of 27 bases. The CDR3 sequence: CAIYRVSKVAVQNIQYF. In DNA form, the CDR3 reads TGCGCCATCTACAGGGTATCGAAGGTGGCCGTCCAAAACATTCAGTACTTC.

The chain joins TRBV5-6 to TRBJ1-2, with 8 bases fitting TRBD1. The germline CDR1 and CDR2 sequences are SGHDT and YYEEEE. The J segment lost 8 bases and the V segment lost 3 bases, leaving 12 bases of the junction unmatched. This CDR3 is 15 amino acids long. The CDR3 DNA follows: TGTGCCAGCAGCTGGGACAGGCCTGGCACTATCGGCTACACCTTC. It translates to CASSWDRPGTIGYTF.

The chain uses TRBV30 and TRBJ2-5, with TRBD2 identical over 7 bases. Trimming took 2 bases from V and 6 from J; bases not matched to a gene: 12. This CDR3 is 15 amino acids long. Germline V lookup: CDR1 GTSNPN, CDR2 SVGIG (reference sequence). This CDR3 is CAWSFHLAGAQTQYF. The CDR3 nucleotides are TGTGCCTGGAGTTTTCACCTTGCGGGAGCACAGACCCAGTACTTC.

The CDR3: CASSAIAGGRGEQYF. In DNA form, the CDR3 reads TGTGCCAGCAGCGCCATAGCGGGAGGGCGGGGCGAGCAGTACTTC. This rearrangement joins TRBV7-2 to TRBJ2-7, with TRBD2 matching 11 bases. The germline V gene encodes CDR1 SGHTA and CDR2 FQGNSA. The CDR3 covers 15 residues. J was trimmed by 6 bases and V by 5 bases; bases with no gene match: 9. The entire variable domain, with the rest obtained from reference TRBV7-2 and TRBJ2-7, is as follows: GAGVSQSPSNKVTEKGKDVELRCDPISGHTALYWYRQSLGQGLEFLIYFQGNSAPDKSGLPSDRFSAERTGGSVSTLTIQRTQQEDSAVYLCASSAIAGGRGEQYFGPGTRLTVT.

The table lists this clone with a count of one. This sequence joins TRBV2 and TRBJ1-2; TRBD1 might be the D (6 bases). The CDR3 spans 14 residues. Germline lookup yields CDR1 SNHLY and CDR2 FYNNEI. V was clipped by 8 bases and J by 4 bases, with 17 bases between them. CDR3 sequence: CASGGSGGGYGYTF. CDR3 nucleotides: TGTGCCAGCGGAGGGTCGGGAGGGGGCTATGGCTACACCTTC. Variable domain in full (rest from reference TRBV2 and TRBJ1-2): EPEVTQTPSHQVTQMGQEVILRCVPISNHLYFYWYRQILGQKVEFLVSFYNNEISEKSEIFDDQFSVERPDGSNFTLKIRSTKLEDSAMYFCASGGSGGGYGYTFGSGTRLTVV.

As DNA, the CDR3 is TGTGCCAGCAGCTTGTACACAGGGGAAGGGAATCAGCCCCAGCATTTT. This codes for CASSLYTGEGNQPQHF. The V and J genes are TRBV7-6 and TRBJ1-5; TRBD1 matches at 7 bases. The V segment lost 3 bases and the J segment 4 bases; nucleotides outside the gene matches: 9. Germline CDR1 is SGHVS and CDR2 is FNYEAQ. There are 16 residues in the CDR3. Drawing the rest from reference TRBV7-6 and TRBJ1-5, the complete variable domain is GAGVSQSPRYKVTKRGQDVALRCDPISGHVSLYWYRQALGQGPEFLTYFNYEAQQDKSGLPNDRFSAERPEGSISTLTIQRTEQRDSAMYRCASSLYTGEGNQPQHFGDGTRLSIL.

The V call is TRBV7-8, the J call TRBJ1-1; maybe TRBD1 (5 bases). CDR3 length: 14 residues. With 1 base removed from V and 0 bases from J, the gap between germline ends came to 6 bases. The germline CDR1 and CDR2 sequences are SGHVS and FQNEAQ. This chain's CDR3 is CASSLGQLNTEAFF. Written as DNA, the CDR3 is TGTGCCAGCAGCTTAGGACAGCTGAACACTGAAGCTTTCTTT. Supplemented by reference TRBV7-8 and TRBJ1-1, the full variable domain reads GAGVSQSPRYKVAKRGQDVALRCDPISGHVSLFWYQQALGQGPEFLTYFQNEAQLDKSGLPSDRFFAERPEGSVSTLKIQRTQQEDSAVYLCASSLGQLNTEAFFGQGTRLTVV.

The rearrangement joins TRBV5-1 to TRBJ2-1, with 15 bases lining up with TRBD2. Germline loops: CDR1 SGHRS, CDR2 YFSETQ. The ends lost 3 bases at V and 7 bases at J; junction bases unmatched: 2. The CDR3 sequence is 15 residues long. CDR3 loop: CASSSGLAGGNEQFF. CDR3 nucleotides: TGCGCCAGCAGCTCGGGACTAGCGGGAGGTAATGAGCAGTTCTTC.